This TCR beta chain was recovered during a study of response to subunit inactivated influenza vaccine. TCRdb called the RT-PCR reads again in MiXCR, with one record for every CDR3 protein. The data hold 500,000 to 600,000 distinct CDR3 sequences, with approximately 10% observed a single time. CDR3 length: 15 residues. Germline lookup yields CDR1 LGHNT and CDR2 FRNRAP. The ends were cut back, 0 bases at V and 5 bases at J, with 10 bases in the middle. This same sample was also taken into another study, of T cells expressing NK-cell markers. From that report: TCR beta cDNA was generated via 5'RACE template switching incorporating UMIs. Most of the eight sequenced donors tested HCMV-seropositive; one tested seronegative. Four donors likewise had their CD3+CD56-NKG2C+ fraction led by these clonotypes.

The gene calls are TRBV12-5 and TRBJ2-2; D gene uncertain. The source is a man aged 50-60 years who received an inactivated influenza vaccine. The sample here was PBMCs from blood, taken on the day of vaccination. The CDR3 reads CASGLVSGGTGELFF. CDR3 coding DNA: TGTGCTAGTGGTTTGGTATCCGGTGGGACCGGGGAGCTGTTTTTT.